The entry below describes one TCR beta chain. Relative to its sample, this clonotype is medium-sized (0.01 to 0.1%). Its antigen is currently not known. The input lacks base qualities; no much larger clone sits a single base away. The library was prepared using RT-PCR. The sequencing machine was an Illumina MiSeq. TCRdb itself trimmed the public reads at Q25 with fastp, ran MiXCR and retained productive beta chains. All rows with the same CDR3 protein become a single entry with the most common DNA and genes. This sample holds around 2,200 distinct CDR3 sequences; approximately 7.4% were observed only once. Around 12% of the sample lies in the top ten. Including the terminal cysteine and phenylalanine, the CDR3 comprises 19 residues. Only the CDR3 DNA stays, 57 bases, in frame from base 1. V is pruned by 0 bases and J by 7 bases, leaving 21 bases of the junction without a gene match. CDR1 DFQATT and CDR2 SNEGSKA are derived from the germline V gene (reference sequence).

The data were taken from a study of immune reconstitution after stem cell transplant in scleroderma (dated 2017 in TCRdb). The clonotype originates from a male donor with systemic sclerosis. Sampling was carried out before or after autologous hematopoietic stem cell transplantation (not recorded which). In this chain, TRBV20-1 is recombined with TRBJ2-1, with 7 junctional bases fitting TRBD2. The base sequence is TGCAGTGCTAGAGAAGCCCTACCCTTCTCCGGCGGGGGTTTTAATGAGCAGTTCTTC. This gives the protein CSAREALPFSGGGFNEQFF.